The 8 T cell receptor beta chains below come from one sample, sequenced in a study of shared clonotypes between healthy human individuals (TCRdb year 2020). The library was obtained by the immunoSEQ multiplex PCR assay. TCRdb mirrors the immuneACCESS table, restricted to in-frame sequences. Some clones are absent from its copies; in checked studies, under half trace to an unresolved V gene, and the reason for the others is unknown. The table for this sample lists a few million clones; 90% to 95% of them were counted only once. About 0.13% of the sample comes from the top ten. The sequenced sample consisted of naive CD4+ T cells sorted from blood. The cell subset or site label on this specimen signifies: CD45RA+ positively selected. These receptors came from a man aged 18 to 29 in good health.

The chain is built from TRBV7-3 and TRBJ1-1, with TRBD1 as a possible D gene (6 bases). Trimming removed 5 bases at V and 0 bases at J, with 10 bases between. This CDR3 spans 14 amino acids. Germline V lookup: CDR1 SGHTA, CDR2 FQGTGA. CDR3 in amino acids: CASSPSGVNTEAFF. CDR3 coding DNA: TGTGCCAGCAGCCCCTCAGGGGTGAACACTGAAGCTTTCTTT.

About this clone: Distinct nucleotide sequences in the sample also encode this CDR3. V and J are TRBV5-1 and TRBJ1-3; no firm D call. The germline gives CDR1 SGHRS, CDR2 YFSETQ. V was cut by 5 bases and J by 0 bases, with 12 bases left in between. CDR3 length: 15 amino acids. CDR3 nucleotide sequence: TGCGCCAGCAGTTTCGACGGGAGCTCTGGAAACACCATATATTTT. Encoded protein: CASSFDGSSGNTIYF.

This chain connects TRBV28 to TRBJ2-3, with D perhaps matching TRBD1 (5 bases). The CDR3 has 15 amino acids. CDR1 is MDHEN, CDR2 SYDVKM, per germline. Trimming took 9 bases from V and 4 from J, leaving 20 bases between them. CDR3 loop: CASLFQGLGPDTQYF. The CDR3 bases are TGTGCCAGTCTTTTCCAGGGCCTTGGCCCAGATACGCAGTATTTT.

The J gene is TRBJ1-5, the V gene TRBV6-1; D call uncertain. V was trimmed by 2 bases and J by 9 bases, leaving 14 bases between them. In germline, CDR1 is MNHNS, CDR2 SASEGT. This CDR3 contains 14 residues. The CDR3 DNA reads TGTGCCAGCAGTGAACAGGACTCGGGTGGGCCCCAGCATTTT. It specifies CASSEQDSGGPQHF.

The chain has TRBV28 and TRBJ2-4, with D perhaps matching TRBD1 (6 bases). Germline V gives CDR1 MDHEN, CDR2 SYDVKM. V lost 6 bases and J 3 bases, leaving 15 bases between the germline ends. CDR3 size: 15 residues. The CDR3 sequence is CASSLGQYVKNIQYF. The CDR3 DNA is TGTGCCAGCAGCCTTGGACAGTACGTCAAAAACATTCAGTACTTC.

The rearrangement uses TRBV27 and TRBJ1-3; 8 bases are shared with TRBD1. The CDR3 covers 16 residues. Germline V gene sequence: CDR1 MNHEY, CDR2 SMNVEV (reference sequence). The J segment lost 7 bases and the V segment lost 5 bases, leaving 13 bases of the junction unmatched. CDR3 in amino acids: CASSLLSTGADNTIYF. CDR3 nucleotide sequence: TGTGCCAGCAGTCTATTATCGACAGGGGCTGACAACACCATATATTTT.

This chain uses TRBV10-3 with TRBJ2-5; 13 bases are shared with TRBD2. Per germline, CDR1 ENHRY and CDR2 SYGVKD. The junction had 12 bases not matched to a gene; V was cut back by 6 bases and J by 5 bases. The CDR3 is made up of 17 amino acids. DNA for the CDR3: TGTGCCATCAGAGGCGGACTAGCGGGAGCGCAGGAGGAGACCCAGTACTTC. Protein product: CAIRGGLAGAQEETQYF.

V and J are TRBV2 and TRBJ2-5, with D perhaps TRBD2 (7 bases). There are 14 residues in the CDR3. Trimming stripped 6 bases from V and 4 bases from J, with 15 bases between. Per the germline V gene, CDR1 is SNHLY and CDR2 is FYNNEI. The chain's CDR3 is CASRRGGAGETQYF. DNA for the CDR3: TGTGCCAGCAGGAGGGGGGGCGCGGGAGAGACCCAGTACTTC.